The clone carrying this T cell receptor beta chain was observed a few times. Losses at the gene ends were 6 bases for V and 9 bases for J; bases not matched to a gene: 12. The V gene's germline CDR1 is DFQATT and CDR2 SNEGSKA (reference sequence). There are 13 residues in the CDR3. Profiling of TCR beta VDJ combinations and CDR3 sequences used genomic DNA as template. Using its own MiXCR run on the reads, TCRdb lists one record per CDR3 protein. The table has a few hundred thousand distinct CDR3 sequences, 70% to 85% seen once. The data are from a study of CD8+CD57+ T cells in acquired aplastic anemia. Patients selected for sequencing had displayed CD8+CD57+ cell expansion by flow cytometry.

The material sequenced was sorted CD4+, CD8+, or CD8+CD57+ T cells (not recorded which) from PBMCs. The clonotype comes from a human donor with aplastic anemia. V and J are TRBV20-1 and TRBJ2-3; 7 bases fit TRBD2. CDR3 coding DNA: TGCAGTGCCCCTATGTTAGGGAGGGACACGCAGTATTTT. Translated: CSAPMLGRDTQYF.